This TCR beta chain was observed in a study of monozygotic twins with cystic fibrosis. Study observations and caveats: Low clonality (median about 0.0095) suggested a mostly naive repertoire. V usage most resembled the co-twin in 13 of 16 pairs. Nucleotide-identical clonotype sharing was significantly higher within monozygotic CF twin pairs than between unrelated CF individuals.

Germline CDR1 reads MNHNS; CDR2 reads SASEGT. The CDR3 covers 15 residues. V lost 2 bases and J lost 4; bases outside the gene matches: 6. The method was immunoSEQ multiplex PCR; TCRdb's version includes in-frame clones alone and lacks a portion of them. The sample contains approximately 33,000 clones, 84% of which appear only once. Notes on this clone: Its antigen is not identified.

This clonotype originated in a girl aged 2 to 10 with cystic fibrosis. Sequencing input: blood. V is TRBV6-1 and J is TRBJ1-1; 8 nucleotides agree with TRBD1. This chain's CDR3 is CASSEQGARVTEAFF. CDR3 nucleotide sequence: TGTGCCAGCAGTGAACAGGGGGCGCGGGTCACTGAAGCTTTCTTT.